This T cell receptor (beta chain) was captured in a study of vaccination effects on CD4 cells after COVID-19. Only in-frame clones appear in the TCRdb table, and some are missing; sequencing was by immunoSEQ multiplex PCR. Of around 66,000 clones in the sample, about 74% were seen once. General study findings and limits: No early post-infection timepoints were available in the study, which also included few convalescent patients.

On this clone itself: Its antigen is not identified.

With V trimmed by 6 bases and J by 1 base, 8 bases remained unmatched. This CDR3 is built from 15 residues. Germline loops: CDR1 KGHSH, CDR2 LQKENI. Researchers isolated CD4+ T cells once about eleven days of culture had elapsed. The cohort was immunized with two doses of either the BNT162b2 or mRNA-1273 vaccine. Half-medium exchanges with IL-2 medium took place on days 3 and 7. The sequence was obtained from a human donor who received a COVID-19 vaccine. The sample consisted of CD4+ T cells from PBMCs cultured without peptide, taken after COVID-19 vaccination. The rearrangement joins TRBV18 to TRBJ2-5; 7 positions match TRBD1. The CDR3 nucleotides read TGTGCCAGCTCCCGAGGGGGCTTGGGCCAAGAGACCCAGTACTTC. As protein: CASSRGGLGQETQYF.